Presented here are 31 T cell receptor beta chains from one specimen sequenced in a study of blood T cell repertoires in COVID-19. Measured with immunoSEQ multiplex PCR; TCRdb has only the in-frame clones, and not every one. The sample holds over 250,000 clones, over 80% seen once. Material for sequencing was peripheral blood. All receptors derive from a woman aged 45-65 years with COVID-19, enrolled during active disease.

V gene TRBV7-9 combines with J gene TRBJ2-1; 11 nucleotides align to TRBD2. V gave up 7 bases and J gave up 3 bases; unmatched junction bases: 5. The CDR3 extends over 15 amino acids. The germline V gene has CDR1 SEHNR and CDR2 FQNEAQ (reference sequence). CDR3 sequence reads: CASTYLAGGYNEQFF. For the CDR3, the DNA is TGTGCCAGCACCTACCTAGCGGGAGGCTACAATGAGCAGTTCTTC.

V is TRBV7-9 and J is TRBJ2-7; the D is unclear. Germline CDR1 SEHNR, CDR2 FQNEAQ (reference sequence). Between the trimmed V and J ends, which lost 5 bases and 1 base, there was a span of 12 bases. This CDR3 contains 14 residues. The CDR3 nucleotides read TGTGCCAGCAGCCCCGGTGCAGGATCCTACGAGCAGTACTTC. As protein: CASSPGAGSYEQYF.

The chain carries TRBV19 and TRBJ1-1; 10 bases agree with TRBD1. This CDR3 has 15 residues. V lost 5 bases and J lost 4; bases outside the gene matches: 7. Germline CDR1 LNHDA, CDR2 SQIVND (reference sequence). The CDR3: CASSPRQGAGTEAFF. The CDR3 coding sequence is TGTGCCAGTAGTCCACGACAGGGGGCTGGCACTGAAGCTTTCTTT.

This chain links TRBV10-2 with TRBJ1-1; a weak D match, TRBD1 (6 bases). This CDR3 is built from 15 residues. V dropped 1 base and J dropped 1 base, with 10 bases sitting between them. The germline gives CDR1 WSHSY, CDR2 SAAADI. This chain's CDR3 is CASSEWTAKNTEAFF. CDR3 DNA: TGCGCCAGCAGTGAGTGGACAGCCAAGAACACTGAAGCTTTCTTT.

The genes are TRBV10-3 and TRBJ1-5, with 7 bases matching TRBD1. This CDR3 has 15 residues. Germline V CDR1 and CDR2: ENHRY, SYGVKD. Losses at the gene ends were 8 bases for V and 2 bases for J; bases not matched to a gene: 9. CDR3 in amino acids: CAIDEGARGNQPQHF. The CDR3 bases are TGTGCCATCGACGAGGGGGCGAGGGGCAATCAGCCCCAGCATTTT.

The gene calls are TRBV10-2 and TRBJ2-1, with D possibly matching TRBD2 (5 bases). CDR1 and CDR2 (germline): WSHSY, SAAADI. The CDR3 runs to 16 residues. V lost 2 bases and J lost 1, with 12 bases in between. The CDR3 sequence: CASSERAGLSYNEQFF. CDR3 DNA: TGCGCCAGCAGTGAGAGGGCAGGACTTTCCTACAATGAGCAGTTCTTC.

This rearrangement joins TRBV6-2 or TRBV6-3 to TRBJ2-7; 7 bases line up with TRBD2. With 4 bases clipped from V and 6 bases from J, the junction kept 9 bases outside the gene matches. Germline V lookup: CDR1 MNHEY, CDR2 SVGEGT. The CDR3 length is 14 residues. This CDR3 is CASSSPGGFREQYF. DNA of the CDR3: TGTGCCAGCAGTTCCCCCGGGGGGTTTCGCGAGCAGTACTTC.

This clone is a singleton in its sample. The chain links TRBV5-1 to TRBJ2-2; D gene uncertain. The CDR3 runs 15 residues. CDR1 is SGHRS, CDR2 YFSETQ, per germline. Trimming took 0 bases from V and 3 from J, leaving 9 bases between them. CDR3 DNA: TGCGCCAGCAGCTTGGTCCCTAGAGACACCGGGGAGCTGTTTTTT. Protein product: CASSLVPRDTGELFF.

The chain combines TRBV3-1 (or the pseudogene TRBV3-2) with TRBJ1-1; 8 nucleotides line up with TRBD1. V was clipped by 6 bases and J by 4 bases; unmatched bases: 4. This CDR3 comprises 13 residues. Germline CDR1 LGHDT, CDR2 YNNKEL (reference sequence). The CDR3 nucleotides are TGTGCCAGCAGTGTGGACAGGGCCACTGAAGCTTTCTTT. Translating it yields CASSVDRATEAFF.

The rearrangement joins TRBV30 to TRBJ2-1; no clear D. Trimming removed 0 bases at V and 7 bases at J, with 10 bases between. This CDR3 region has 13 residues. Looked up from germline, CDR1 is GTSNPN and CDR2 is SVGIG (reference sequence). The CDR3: CAWSVVLLNEQFF. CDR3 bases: TGTGCCTGGAGTGTTGTACTATTGAATGAGCAGTTCTTC.

In DNA, the CDR3 is TGTGCCAGCAGCTTAGGTGCGGGACTAGCGGGTACCGAGCAGTACTTC. Translating it yields CASSLGAGLAGTEQYF. The genes are TRBV13 and TRBJ2-7, with TRBD2 identical over 12 bases. CDR3 length: 16 amino acids. The germline gives CDR1 PRHDT, CDR2 FYEKMQ (reference sequence). Trimming took 0 bases from V and 6 from J; bases not matched to a gene: 6.

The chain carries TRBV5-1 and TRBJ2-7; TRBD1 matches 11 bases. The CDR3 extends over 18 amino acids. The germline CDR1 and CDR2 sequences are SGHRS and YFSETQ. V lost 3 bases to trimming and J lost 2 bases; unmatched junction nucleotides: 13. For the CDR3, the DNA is TGCGCCAGCAGCTACTCCCCCGGGACAGGGGGTGGGACCTACGAGCAGTACTTC. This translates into CASSYSPGTGGGTYEQYF.

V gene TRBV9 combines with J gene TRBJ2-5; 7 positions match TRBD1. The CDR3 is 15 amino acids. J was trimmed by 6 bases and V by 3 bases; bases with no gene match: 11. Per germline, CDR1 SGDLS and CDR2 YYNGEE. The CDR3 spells CASSGQGRPGKTQYF. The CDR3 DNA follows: TGTGCCAGCAGCGGACAGGGTCGCCCAGGGAAGACCCAGTACTTC.

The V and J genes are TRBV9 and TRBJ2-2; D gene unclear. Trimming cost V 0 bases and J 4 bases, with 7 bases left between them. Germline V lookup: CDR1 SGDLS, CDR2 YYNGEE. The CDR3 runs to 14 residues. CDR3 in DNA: TGTGCCAGCAGCGTAGGGTCCAGCACCGGGGAGCTGTTTTTT. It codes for CASSVGSSTGELFF.

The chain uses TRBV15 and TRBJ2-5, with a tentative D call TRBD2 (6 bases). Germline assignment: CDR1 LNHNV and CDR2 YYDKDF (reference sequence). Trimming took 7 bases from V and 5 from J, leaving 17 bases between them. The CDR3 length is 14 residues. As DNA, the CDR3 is TGTGCCACCACTTCCGGCGGAGGAGGGGAGACCCAGTACTTC. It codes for CATTSGGGGETQYF.

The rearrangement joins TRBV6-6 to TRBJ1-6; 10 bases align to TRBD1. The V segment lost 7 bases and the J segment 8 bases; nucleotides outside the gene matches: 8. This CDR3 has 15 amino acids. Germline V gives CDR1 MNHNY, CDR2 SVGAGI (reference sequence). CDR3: CASTTGTGVDSPLHF. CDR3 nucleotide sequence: TGTGCCAGCACCACCGGGACAGGGGTTGATTCACCCCTCCACTTT.

The CDR3 loop reads CASGWTSGTIDTQYF. The CDR3 nucleotides are TGTGCCAGCGGCTGGACTAGCGGGACTATAGATACGCAGTATTTT. The chain joins TRBV27 to TRBJ2-3; 12 bases are shared with TRBD2. Germline lookup yields CDR1 MNHEY and CDR2 SMNVEV (reference sequence). V dropped 8 bases and J dropped 5; count of bases not matched to a gene: 8. The CDR3 sequence is 15 residues long.

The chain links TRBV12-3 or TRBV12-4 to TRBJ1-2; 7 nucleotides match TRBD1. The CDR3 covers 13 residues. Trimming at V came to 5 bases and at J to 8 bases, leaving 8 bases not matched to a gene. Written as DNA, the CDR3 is TGTGCCAGCAGTATTGACAGGGTGAGAGGCTACACCTTC. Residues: CASSIDRVRGYTF.

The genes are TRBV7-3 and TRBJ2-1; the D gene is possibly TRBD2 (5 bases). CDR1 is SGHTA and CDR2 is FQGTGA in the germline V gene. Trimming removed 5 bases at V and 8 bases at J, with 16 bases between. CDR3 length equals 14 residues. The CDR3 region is CASSPTVGSYEQFF. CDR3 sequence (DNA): TGTGCCAGCAGCCCGACCGTAGGGAGCTATGAGCAGTTCTTC.

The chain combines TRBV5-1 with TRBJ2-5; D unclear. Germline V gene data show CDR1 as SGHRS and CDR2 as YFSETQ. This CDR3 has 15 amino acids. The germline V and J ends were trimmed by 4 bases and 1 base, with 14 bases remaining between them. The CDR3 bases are TGCGCCAGCAGCACCGGCCCGGGTGGCCAAGAGACCCAGTACTTC. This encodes CASSTGPGGQETQYF.

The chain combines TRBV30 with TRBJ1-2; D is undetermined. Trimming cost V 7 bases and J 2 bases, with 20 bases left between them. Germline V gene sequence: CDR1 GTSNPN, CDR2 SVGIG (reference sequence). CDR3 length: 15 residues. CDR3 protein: CALDRTKVSNYGYTF. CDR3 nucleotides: TGTGCCTTGGATCGGACTAAAGTCTCCAACTATGGCTACACCTTC.

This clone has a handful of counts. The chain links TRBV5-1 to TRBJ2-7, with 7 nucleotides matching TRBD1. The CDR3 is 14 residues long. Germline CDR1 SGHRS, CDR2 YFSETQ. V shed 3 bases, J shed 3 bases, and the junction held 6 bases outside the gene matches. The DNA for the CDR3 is TGCGCCAGCAGCTGGGACAGCAAATACTACGAGCAGTACTTC. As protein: CASSWDSKYYEQYF. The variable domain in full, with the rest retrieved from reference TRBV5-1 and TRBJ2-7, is KAGVTQTPRYLIKTRGQQVTLSCSPISGHRSVSWYQQTPGQGLQFLFEYFSETQRNKGNFPGRFSGRQFSNSRSEMNVSTLELGDSALYLCASSWDSKYYEQYFGPGTRLTVT.

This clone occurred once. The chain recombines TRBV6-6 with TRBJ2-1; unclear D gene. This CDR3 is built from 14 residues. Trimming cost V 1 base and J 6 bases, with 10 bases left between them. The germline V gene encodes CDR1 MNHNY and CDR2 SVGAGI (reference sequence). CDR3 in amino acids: CASSYWSKPNEQFF. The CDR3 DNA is TGTGCCAGCAGTTACTGGTCTAAACCCAATGAGCAGTTCTTC.

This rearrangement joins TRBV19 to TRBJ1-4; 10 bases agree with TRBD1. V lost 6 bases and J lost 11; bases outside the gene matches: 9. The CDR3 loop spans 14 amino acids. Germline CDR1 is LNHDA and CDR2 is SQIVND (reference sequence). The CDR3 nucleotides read TGTGCCAGTAGCCCCGGGACAGGGGTAGCCAAACTGTTTTTT. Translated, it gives CASSPGTGVAKLFF.

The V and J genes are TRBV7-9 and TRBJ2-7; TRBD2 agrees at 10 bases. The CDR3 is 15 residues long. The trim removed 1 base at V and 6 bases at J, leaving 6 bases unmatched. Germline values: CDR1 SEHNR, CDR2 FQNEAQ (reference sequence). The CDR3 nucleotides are TGTGCCAGCAGCTTAGTTTCTAGCGGGAGAGGCGAGCAGTACTTC. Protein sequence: CASSLVSSGRGEQYF.

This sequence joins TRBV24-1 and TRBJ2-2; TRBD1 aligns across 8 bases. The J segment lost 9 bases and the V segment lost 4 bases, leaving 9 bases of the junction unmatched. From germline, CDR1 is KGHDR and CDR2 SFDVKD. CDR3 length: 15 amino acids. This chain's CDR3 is CATSEGTGTRRELFF. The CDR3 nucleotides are TGTGCCACCAGTGAAGGGACAGGTACTAGAAGGGAGCTGTTTTTT.

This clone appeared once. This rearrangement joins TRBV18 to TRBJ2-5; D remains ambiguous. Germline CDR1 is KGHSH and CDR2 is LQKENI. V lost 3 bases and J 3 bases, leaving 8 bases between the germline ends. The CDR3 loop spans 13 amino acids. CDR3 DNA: TGTGCCAGCTCACCTAGTCCTAAAGAGACCCAGTACTTC. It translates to CASSPSPKETQYF.

In DNA, the CDR3 is TGTGCCATCAGTAGACTAGTGTTAGGCACAGATACGCAGTATTTT. It translates to CAISRLVLGTDTQYF. The chain is built from TRBV10-3 and TRBJ2-3; weak D call: TRBD2 (6 bases). From germline, CDR1 is ENHRY and CDR2 SYGVKD. This CDR3 comprises 15 residues. Trimming removed 5 bases at V and 1 base at J, with 13 bases between.

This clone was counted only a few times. The CDR3 DNA reads as TGTGCCAGCAGTTATCCGGGGGATGAGCAGTTCTTC. As protein: CASSYPGDEQFF. The rearrangement links TRBV6-6 to TRBJ2-1; weak D call: TRBD2 (6 bases). Trimming stripped 3 bases from V and 8 bases from J, with 8 bases between. CDR1 is MNHNY and CDR2 is SVGAGI in the germline V gene (reference sequence). This CDR3 comprises 12 residues.

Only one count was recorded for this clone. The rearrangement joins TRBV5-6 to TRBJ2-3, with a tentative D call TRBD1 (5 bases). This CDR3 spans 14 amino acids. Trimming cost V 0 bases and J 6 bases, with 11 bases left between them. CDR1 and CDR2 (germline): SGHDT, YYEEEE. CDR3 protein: CASSLGQHKDTQYF. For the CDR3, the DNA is TGTGCCAGCAGCTTGGGACAGCATAAGGATACGCAGTATTTT.

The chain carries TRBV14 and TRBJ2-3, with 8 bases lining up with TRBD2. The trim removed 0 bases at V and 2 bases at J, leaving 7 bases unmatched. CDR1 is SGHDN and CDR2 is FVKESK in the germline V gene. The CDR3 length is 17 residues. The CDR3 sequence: CASSQDVLAGPTDTQYF. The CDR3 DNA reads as TGTGCCAGCAGCCAAGATGTGTTAGCGGGACCCACAGATACGCAGTATTTT.